This passage covers 8 T cell receptor beta chains from one sample sequenced in a study of T-cell reconstitution after alpha-beta-depleted transplantation in children. During its preparation, the TCRbeta library received unique molecular identifiers. TCRdb re-derived calls from the PCR reads in MiXCR, one entry per CDR3 protein. The sample lists 500,000 to 600,000 distinct CDR3 sequences; 15% to 20% were seen once. Sample: PBMCs from the stem cell graft donor, taken from the stem cell graft. The receptors here all came from a human donor who donated a stem cell graft to a child with acute lymphoblastic leukemia.

The chain uses TRBV12-3 or TRBV12-4 and TRBJ2-1; D is possibly TRBD2 (5 bases). V was clipped by 3 bases and J by 4 bases, with 10 bases between them. The CDR3 covers 14 residues. The CDR3 sequence is CASSLFSEYNEQFF. The CDR3, as DNA: TGTGCCAGCAGTTTGTTTAGCGAGTACAATGAGCAGTTCTTC.

The V and J genes are TRBV10-1 and TRBJ2-1; the D call may be TRBD1 or TRBD2 (6 bases each). The CDR3 length is 13 residues. Germline lookup yields CDR1 WNHNN and CDR2 SYGVQD (reference sequence). V lost 9 bases and J lost 2, with 11 bases in between. The CDR3 region is CASSGEAYNEQFF. The CDR3, as DNA: TGCGCCAGTTCAGGGGAGGCCTACAATGAGCAGTTCTTC.

The gene calls are TRBV7-2 and TRBJ1-1; possible D gene TRBD1, 5 bases. CDR3 length: 16 amino acids. Germline values: CDR1 SGHTA, CDR2 FQGNSA. Trimming removed 4 bases from V and 6 bases from J, with 21 bases in between. CDR3 residues: CASSSIGAYVGPEAFF. DNA of the CDR3: TGTGCCAGCAGCTCAATTGGGGCGTACGTGGGCCCTGAAGCTTTCTTT.

This clonotype appeared a few times. This chain links TRBV6-5 with TRBJ2-5; D is unresolved. Germline CDR1 and CDR2: MNHEY and SVGAGI. V lost 3 bases and J 5 bases, leaving 10 bases between the germline ends. The CDR3 spans 13 residues. The CDR3 DNA is TGTGCCAGCAGTTATGGTAGCATGGAGACCCAGTACTTC. Its translation: CASSYGSMETQYF.

This sequence joins TRBV20-1 and TRBJ2-7; possible D gene TRBD2, 6 bases. CDR3 length: 15 amino acids. Trimming left V 5 bases short and J 2 bases short, with 19 bases between. The germline CDR1 and CDR2 sequences are DFQATT and SNEGSKA (reference sequence). CDR3 protein: CSACYLAGIAYEQYF. For the CDR3, the DNA is TGCAGTGCTTGTTATCTCGCGGGAATAGCCTACGAGCAGTACTTC.

V usage is TRBV7-9 and J usage is TRBJ2-3, with D perhaps TRBD1 or TRBD2 (5 bases each). The CDR3 loop spans 13 amino acids. The V end was cut by 4 bases, the J end by 5 bases, with 10 bases between. Germline assignment: CDR1 SEHNR and CDR2 FQNEAQ (reference sequence). The CDR3 loop is CASSWGSGDTQYF. In DNA form, the CDR3 reads TGTGCCAGCAGCTGGGGGTCCGGAGATACGCAGTATTTT. Based on the CDR3 plus reference TRBV7-9 and TRBJ2-3, the full variable domain is DTGVSQNPRHKITKRGQNVTFRCDPISEHNRLYWYRQTLGQGPEFLTYFQNEAQLEKSRLLSDRFSAERPKGSFSTLEIQRTEQGDSAMYLCASSWGSGDTQYFGPGTRLTVL.

A few counts support this clonotype. V is TRBV7-9 and J is TRBJ1-1; D possibly corresponds to TRBD1 (6 bases). From germline, CDR1 is SEHNR and CDR2 FQNEAQ (reference sequence). Trimming removed 5 bases from V and 3 bases from J, with 16 bases in between. The CDR3 loop spans 15 amino acids. CDR3 sequence (DNA): TGTGCCAGCAGCCGTGACAGGCCTCTTCACACTGAAGCTTTCTTT. Its protein is CASSRDRPLHTEAFF.

This clonotype was seen more than once but under ten times. V and J are TRBV7-9 and TRBJ1-3; no clear D. The CDR3 runs to 14 residues. The ends were cut back, 3 bases at V and 0 bases at J, with 6 bases in the middle. CDR1 is SEHNR, CDR2 FQNEAQ, per germline (reference sequence). The CDR3 spells CASSFMDSGNTIYF. CDR3 nucleotides: TGTGCCAGCAGCTTCATGGACTCTGGAAACACCATATATTTT. Looking up the rest from reference TRBV7-9 and TRBJ1-3 gives the full variable domain: DTGVSQNPRHKITKRGQNVTFRCDPISEHNRLYWYRQTLGQGPEFLTYFQNEAQLEKSRLLSDRFSAERPKGSFSTLEIQRTEQGDSAMYLCASSFMDSGNTIYFGEGSWLTVV.